This TCR beta chain was captured by sequencing in a study of shared clonotypes between healthy human individuals. Here immunoSEQ multiplex PCR was the method, and the copy in TCRdb shows in-frame clones only, minus some. The table shows a few million clones, with 90% to 95% occurring only once. This CDR3 comprises 15 residues. The germline CDR1 and CDR2 sequences are SGDLS and YYNGEE. The ends lost 0 bases at V and 10 bases at J; junction bases unmatched: 11. Specimen: naive CD4+ T cells sorted from blood. Noted subset: CD45RA+ positively selected. V usage is TRBV9 and J usage is TRBJ2-3, with 7 positions matching TRBD2. The sequence came from a man aged 18 to 35 in good health. The CDR3 is CASSVERRGDSSQYF. The CDR3 DNA follows: TGTGCCAGCAGCGTAGAACGACGGGGGGACTCTTCGCAGTATTTT.